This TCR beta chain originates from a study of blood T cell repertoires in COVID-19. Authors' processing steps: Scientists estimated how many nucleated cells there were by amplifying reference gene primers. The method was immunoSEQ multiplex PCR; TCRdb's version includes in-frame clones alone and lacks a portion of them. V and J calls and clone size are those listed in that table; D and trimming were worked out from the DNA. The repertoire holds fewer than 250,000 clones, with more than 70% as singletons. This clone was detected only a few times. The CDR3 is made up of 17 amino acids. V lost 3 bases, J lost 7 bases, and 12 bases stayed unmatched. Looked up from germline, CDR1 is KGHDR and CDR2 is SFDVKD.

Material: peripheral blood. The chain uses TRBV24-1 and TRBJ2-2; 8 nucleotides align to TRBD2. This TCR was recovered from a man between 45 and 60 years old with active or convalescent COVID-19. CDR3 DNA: TGTGCCACCAGTGATCGTGTAGCGGGAATTCGGAACGGGGAGCTGTTTTTT. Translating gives CATSDRVAGIRNGELFF.